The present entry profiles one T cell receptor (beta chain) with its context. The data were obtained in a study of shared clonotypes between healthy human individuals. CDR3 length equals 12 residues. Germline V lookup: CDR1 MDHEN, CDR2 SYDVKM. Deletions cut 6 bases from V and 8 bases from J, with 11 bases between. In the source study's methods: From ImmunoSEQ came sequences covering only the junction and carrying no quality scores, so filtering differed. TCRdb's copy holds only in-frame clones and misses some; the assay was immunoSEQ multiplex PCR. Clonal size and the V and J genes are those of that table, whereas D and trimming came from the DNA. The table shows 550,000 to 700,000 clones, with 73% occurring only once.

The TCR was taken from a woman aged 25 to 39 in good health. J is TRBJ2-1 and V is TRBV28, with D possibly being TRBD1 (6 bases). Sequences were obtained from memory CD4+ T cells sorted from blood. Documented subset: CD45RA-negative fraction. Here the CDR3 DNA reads TGTGCCAGCAGCGCAGGGGTGCATGAGCAGTTCTTC. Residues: CASSAGVHEQFF.